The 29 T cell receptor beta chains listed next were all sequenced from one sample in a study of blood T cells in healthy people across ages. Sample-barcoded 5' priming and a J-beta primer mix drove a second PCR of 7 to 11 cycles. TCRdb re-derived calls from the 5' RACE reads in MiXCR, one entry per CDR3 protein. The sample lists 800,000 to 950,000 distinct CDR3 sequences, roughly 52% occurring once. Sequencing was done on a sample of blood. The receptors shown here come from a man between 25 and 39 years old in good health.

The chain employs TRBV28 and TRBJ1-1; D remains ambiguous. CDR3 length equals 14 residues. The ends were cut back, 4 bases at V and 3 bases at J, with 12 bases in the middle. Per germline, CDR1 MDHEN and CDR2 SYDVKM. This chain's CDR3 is CASSSAGRDTEAFF. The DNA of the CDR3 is TGTGCCAGCAGTTCGGCCGGACGAGACACTGAAGCTTTCTTT.

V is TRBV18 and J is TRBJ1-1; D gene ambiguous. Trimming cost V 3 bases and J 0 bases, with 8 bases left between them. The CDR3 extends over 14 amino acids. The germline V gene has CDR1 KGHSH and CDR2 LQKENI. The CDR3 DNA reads TGTGCCAGCTCACCCGCCGGGATGAACACTGAAGCTTTCTTT. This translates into CASSPAGMNTEAFF.

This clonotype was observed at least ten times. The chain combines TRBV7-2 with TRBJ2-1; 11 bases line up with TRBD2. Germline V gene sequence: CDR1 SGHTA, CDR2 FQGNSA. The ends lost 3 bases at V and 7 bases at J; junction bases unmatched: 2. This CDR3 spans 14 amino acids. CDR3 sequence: CASSFGTSGNEQFF. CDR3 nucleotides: TGTGCCAGCAGCTTTGGGACTAGCGGTAATGAGCAGTTCTTC.

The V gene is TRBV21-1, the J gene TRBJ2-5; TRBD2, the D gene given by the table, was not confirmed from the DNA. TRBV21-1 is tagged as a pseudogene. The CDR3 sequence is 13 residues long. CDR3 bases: TGTGCGGGAGGGGCCGGCCAGAGCGAGACCCAGTACTTC. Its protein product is CAGGAGQSETQYF.

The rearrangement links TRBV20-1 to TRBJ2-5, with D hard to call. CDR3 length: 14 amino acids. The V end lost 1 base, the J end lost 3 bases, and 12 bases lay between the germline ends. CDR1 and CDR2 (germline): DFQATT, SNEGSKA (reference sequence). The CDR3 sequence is CSARAGGQEETQYF. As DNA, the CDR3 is TGCAGTGCTAGAGCGGGCGGCCAGGAAGAGACCCAGTACTTC.

The CDR3, as DNA: TGTGCCAGCAGCCAAGTCGCGCGGGGGGCCACAGATACGCAGTATTTT. The encoded protein is CASSQVARGATDTQYF. V is TRBV4-2 and J is TRBJ2-3; 8 nucleotides line up with TRBD2. CDR3 size: 16 residues. Germline CDR1 and CDR2: LGHNA and YNFKEQ. V was pared by 1 base and J by 2 bases, with 5 bases of the junction left unmatched.

CDR3 coding DNA: TGCAGTGCTAGAGTAGGCACCCATGAGCAGTTCTTC. Its protein product is CSARVGTHEQFF. The chain has TRBV20-1 and TRBJ2-1; D unresolved. Germline CDR1 and CDR2: DFQATT and SNEGSKA (reference sequence). Deletions cut 1 base from V and 8 bases from J, with 9 bases between. This CDR3 has 12 amino acids.

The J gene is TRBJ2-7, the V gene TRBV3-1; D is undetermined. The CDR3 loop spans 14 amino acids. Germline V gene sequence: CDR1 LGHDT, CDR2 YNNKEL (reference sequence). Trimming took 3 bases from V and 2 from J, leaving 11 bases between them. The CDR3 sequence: CASSHKESAYEQYF. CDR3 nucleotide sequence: TGTGCCAGCAGCCACAAGGAATCGGCCTACGAGCAGTACTTC.

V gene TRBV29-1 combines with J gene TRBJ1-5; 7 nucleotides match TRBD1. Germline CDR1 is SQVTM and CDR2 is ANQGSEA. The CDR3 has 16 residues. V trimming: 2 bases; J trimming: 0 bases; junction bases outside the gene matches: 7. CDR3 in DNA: TGCAGCGTTGAAACCCCAGGGGGGGATAGCAATCAGCCCCAGCATTTT. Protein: CSVETPGGDSNQPQHF.

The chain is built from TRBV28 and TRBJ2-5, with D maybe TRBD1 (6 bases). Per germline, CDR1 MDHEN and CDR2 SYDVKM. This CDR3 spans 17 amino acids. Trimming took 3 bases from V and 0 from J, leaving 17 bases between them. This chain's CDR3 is CASSLTTRTVHQETQYF. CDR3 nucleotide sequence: TGTGCCAGCAGTTTGACCACGAGGACAGTCCACCAAGAGACCCAGTACTTC.

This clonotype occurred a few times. The CDR3 is CASSRDPGGPRETQYF. The CDR3 DNA reads as TGTGCCAGCAGTCGAGACCCGGGGGGGCCAAGAGAGACCCAGTACTTC. This chain connects TRBV12-3 or TRBV12-4 to TRBJ2-5; 8 nucleotides match TRBD2. The CDR3 covers 16 residues. J gave up 4 bases and V 5 bases, and 12 bases lay outside the gene matches.

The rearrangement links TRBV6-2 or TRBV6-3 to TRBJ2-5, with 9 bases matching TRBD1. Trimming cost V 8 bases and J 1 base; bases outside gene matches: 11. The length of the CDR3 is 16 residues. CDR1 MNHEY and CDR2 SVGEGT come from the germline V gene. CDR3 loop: CASLVGTGRPQETQYF. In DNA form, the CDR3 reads TGTGCCAGCCTGGTTGGGACAGGGAGGCCCCAAGAGACCCAGTACTTC.

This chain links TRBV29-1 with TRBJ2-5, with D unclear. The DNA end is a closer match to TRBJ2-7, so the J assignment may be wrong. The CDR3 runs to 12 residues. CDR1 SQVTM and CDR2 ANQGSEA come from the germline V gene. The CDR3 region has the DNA TGCAGCGTCCAATCGACATCTTACGAGCAGTACTTC. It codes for CSVQSTSYEQYF.

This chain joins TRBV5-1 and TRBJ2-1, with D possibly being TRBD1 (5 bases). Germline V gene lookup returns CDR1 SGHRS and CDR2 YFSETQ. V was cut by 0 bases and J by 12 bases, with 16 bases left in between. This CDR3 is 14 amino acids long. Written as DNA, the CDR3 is TGCGCCAGCAGCTTGGACTCTGGGGCTTGGGTGCAGTTCTTC. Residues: CASSLDSGAWVQFF.

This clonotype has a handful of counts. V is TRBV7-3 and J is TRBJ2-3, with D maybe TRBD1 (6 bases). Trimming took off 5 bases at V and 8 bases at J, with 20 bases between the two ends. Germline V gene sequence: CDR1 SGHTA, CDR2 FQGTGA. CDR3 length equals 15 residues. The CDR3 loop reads CASSLGRSQGGTQYF. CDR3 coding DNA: TGTGCCAGCAGCCTCGGACGGTCTCAAGGGGGTACGCAGTATTTT.

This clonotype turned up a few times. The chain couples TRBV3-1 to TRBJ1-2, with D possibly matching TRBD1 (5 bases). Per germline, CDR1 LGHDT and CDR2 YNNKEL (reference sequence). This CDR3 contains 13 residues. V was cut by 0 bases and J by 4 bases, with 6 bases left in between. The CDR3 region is CASSQDGTYGYTF. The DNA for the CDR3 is TGTGCCAGCAGCCAAGATGGGACCTATGGCTACACCTTC.

The CDR3 here is CASRGDRNTGELFF. In DNA form, the CDR3 reads TGCGCCAGCAGGGGCGACAGAAACACCGGGGAGCTGTTTTTT. V is TRBV5-1 and J is TRBJ2-2; weak D call: TRBD1 (5 bases). CDR3 length: 14 amino acids. Trimming pared 5 bases from V and 2 bases from J, leaving 10 bases between. Germline CDR1 SGHRS, CDR2 YFSETQ.

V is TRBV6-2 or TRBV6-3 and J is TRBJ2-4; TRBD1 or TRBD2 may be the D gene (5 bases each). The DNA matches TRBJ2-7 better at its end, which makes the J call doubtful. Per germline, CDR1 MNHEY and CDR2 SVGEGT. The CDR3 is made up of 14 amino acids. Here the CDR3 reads CASSSPGTDYEQYF. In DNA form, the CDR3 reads TGTGCCAGCAGTTCCCCCGGGACGGACTACGAGCAGTACTTC.

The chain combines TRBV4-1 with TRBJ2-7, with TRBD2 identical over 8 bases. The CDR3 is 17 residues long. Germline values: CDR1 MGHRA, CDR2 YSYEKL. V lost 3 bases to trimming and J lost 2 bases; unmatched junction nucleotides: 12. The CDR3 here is CASSHGDGRRGAYEQYF. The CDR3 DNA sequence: TGCGCCAGCAGCCACGGGGACGGTCGGCGGGGGGCCTACGAGCAGTACTTC.

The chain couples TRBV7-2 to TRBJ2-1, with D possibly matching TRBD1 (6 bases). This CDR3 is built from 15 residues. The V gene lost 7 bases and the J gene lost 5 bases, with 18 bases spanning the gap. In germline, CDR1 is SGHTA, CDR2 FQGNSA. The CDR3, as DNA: TGTGCCAGCACCCCGGACAGCCGTTCCCACAATGAGCAGTTCTTC. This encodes CASTPDSRSHNEQFF.

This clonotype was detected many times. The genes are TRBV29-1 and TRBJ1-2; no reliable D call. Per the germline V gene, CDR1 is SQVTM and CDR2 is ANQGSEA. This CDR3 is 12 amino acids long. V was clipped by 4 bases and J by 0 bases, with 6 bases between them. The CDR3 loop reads CSVAQTNYGYTF. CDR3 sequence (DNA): TGCAGCGTTGCCCAGACTAACTATGGCTACACCTTC. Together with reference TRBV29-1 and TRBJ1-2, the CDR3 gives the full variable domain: SAVISQKPSRDICQRGTSLTIQCQVDSQVTMMFWYRQQPGQSLTLIATANQGSEATYESGFVIDKFPISRPNLTFSTLTVSNMSPEDSSIYLCSVAQTNYGYTFGSGTRLTVV.

In DNA form, the CDR3 reads TGTGCCAGCAGCTTGGACATTAGTGGCTACACCTTC. Its protein is CASSLDISGYTF. J is TRBJ1-2 and V is TRBV5-6; D call uncertain. The CDR3 has 12 residues. The germline V gene encodes CDR1 SGHDT and CDR2 YYEEEE. Trimming removed 0 bases at V and 7 bases at J, with 7 bases between.

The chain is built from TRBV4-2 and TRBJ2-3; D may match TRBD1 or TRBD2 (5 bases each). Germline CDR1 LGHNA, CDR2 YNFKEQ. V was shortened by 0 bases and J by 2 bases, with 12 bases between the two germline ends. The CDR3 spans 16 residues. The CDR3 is CASSQDPGLVTDTQYF. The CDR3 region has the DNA TGTGCCAGCAGCCAAGACCCGGGGCTGGTCACAGATACGCAGTATTTT.

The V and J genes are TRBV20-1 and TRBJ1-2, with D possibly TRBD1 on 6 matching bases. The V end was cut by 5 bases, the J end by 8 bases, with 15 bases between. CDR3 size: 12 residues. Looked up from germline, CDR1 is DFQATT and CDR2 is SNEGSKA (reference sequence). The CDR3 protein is CSARTGLDGYTF. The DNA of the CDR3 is TGCAGTGCTCGTACAGGGCTAGACGGCTACACCTTC.

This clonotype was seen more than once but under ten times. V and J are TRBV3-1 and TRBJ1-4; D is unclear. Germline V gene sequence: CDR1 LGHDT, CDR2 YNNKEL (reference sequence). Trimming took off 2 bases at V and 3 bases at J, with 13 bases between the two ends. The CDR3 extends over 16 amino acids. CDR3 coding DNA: TGTGCCAGCAGCCAAAAACAAGCGCTCTCTAATGAAAAACTGTTTTTT. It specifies CASSQKQALSNEKLFF.

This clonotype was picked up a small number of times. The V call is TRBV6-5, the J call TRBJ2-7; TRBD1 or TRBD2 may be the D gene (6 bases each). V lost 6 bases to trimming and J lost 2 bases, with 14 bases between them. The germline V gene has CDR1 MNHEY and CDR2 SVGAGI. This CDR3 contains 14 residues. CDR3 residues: CASSRGTFPYEQYF. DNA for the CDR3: TGTGCCAGCAGCCGGGGGACATTCCCCTACGAGCAGTACTTC.

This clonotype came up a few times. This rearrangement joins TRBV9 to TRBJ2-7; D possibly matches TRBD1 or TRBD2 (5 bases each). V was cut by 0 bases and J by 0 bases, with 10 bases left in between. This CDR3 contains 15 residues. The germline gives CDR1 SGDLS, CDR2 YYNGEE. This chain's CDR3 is CASSVVPGSSYEQYF. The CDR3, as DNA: TGTGCCAGCAGCGTAGTCCCAGGGAGCTCCTACGAGCAGTACTTC.

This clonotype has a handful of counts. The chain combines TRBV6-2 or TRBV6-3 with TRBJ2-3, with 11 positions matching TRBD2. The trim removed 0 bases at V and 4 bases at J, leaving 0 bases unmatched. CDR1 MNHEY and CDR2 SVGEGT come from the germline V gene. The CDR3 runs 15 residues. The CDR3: CASSYSGLAADTQYF. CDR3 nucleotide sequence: TGTGCCAGCAGTTACTCGGGACTAGCGGCAGATACGCAGTATTTT.

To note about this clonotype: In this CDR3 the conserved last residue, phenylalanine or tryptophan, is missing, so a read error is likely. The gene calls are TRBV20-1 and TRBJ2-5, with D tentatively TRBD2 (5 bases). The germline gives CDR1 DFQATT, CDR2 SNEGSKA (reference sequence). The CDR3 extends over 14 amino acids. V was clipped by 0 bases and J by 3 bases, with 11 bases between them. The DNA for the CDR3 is TGCAGTGCTAGAGATGGTGGAGGAAAAGAGACCCAGTACGTC. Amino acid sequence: CSARDGGGKETQYV.